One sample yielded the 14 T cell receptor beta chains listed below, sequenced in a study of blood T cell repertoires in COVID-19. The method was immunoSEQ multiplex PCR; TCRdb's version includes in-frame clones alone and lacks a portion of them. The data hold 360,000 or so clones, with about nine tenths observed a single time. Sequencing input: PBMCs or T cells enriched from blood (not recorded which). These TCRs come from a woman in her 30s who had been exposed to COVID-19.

The DNA of the CDR3 is TGTGCCTGGGCCCCCGGACAGGGAAGTCTGGCTTTCTTT. Its translation: CAWAPGQGSLAFF. V and J are TRBV30 and TRBJ1-1, with TRBD1 matching 8 bases. V gave up 5 bases and J gave up 11 bases; unmatched junction bases: 13. Germline-derived CDR1 and CDR2 are GTSNPN and SVGIG (reference sequence). CDR3 length: 13 amino acids.

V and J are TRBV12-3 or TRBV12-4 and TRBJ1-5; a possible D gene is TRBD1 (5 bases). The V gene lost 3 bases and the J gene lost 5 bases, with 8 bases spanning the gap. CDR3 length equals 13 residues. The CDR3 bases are TGTGCCAGCAGTTTCGGGGGAGATCAGCCCCAGCATTTT. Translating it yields CASSFGGDQPQHF.

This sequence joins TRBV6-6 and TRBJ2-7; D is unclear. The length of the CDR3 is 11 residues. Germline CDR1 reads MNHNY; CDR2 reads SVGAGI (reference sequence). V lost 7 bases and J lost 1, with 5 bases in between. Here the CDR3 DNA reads TGTGCCAGCACCAGATCCTACGAGCAGTACTTC. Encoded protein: CASTRSYEQYF.

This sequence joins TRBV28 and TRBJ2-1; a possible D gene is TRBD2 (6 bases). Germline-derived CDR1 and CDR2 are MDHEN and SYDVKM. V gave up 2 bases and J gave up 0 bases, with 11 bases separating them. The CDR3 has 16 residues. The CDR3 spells CASSLPGDSSYNEQFF. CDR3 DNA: TGTGCCAGCAGTTTACCGGGGGATAGCTCCTACAATGAGCAGTTCTTC.

DNA of the CDR3: TGTGCCAGCAGCCCCCCCTCCGGGACTAGCGGGAGTGCGGATGAGCAGTTCTTC. Encoded protein: CASSPPSGTSGSADEQFF. V usage is TRBV7-3 and J usage is TRBJ2-1; 14 bases agree with TRBD2. Germline values: CDR1 SGHTA, CDR2 FQGTGA. This CDR3 spans 18 amino acids. Trimming at V came to 5 bases and at J to 8 bases, leaving 14 bases not matched to a gene.

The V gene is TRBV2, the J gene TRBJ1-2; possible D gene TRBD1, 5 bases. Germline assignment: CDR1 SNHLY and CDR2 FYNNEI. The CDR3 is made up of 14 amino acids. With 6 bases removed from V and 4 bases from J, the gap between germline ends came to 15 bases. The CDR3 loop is CASSSYGGGYGYTF. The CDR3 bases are TGTGCCAGCAGCTCATATGGGGGGGGCTATGGCTACACCTTC.

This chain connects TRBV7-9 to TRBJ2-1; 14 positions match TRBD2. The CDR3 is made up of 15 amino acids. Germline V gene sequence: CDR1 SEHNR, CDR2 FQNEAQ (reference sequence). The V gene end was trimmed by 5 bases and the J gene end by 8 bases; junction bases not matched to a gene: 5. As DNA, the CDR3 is TGTGCCAGCAGCCATGGACTAGCGGGAGGAGATGAGCAGTTCTTC. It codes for CASSHGLAGGDEQFF.

The chain's CDR3 is CASSLQGFEQYF. CDR3 DNA: TGTGCCAGCAGCCTACAGGGATTCGAGCAGTACTTC. V and J are TRBV3-1 (or the pseudogene TRBV3-2) and TRBJ2-7, with a possible D match to TRBD1 (6 bases). CDR1 is LGHDT, CDR2 YNNKEL, per germline (reference sequence). This CDR3 is 12 amino acids long. V was pared by 4 bases and J by 6 bases, with 10 bases between.

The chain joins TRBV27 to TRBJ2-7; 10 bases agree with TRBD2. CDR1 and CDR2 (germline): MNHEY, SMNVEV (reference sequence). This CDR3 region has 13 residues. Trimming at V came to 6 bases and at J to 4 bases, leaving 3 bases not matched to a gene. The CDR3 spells CASRETSGYEQYF. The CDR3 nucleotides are TGTGCCAGCAGGGAGACTAGCGGGTACGAGCAGTACTTC.

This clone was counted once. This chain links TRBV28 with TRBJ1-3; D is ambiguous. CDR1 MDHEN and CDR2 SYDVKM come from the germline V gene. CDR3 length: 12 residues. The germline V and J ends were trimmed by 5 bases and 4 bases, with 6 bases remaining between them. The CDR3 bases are TGTGCCAGCAGTGCCGCGGGAAACACCATATATTTT. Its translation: CASSAAGNTIYF.

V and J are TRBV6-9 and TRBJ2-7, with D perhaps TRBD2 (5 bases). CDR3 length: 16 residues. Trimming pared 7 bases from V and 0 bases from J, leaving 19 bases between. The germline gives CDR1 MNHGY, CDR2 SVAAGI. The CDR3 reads CASMPPPDSLSYEQYF. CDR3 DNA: TGTGCCAGCATGCCACCCCCGGACTCACTCTCCTACGAGCAGTACTTC.

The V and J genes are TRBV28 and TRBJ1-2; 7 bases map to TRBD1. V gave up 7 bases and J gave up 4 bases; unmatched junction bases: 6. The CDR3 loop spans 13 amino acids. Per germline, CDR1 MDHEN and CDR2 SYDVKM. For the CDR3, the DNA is TGTGCCAGCAAAGGCCCAGGGGGCTATGGCTACACCTTC. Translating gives CASKGPGGYGYTF.

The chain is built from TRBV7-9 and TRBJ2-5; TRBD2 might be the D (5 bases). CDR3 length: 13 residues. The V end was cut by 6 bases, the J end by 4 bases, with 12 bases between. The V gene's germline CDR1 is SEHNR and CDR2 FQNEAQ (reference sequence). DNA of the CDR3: TGTGCCAGCAGATCCAGCGGAGGAGAGACCCAGTACTTC. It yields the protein CASRSSGGETQYF.

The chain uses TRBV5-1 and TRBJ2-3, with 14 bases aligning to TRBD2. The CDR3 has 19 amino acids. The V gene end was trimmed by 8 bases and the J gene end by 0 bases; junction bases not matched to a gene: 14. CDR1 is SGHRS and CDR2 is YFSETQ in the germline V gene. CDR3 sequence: CASRQRLAGGSGSTDTQYF. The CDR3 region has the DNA TGCGCCAGTCGGCAGAGACTAGCGGGAGGGTCTGGTAGCACAGATACGCAGTATTTT.